This T cell receptor beta chain appears in the sequencing data of a study of blood T cell repertoires in COVID-19. The overall study: Whether acute or convalescent, the COVID-19 samples came from the United States, Italy and Spain. Sources were T cells, B-cell-depleted T cells, or PBMCs; the material itself was cDNA or gDNA.

CDR1 MNHEY and CDR2 SVGAGI come from the germline V gene. V was clipped by 2 bases and J by 3 bases, with 11 bases between them. The CDR3 is 15 amino acids. Per the original methods: The authors estimated nucleated cell counts from reference gene primer amplification. The assay was immunoSEQ multiplex PCR, and TCRdb's table has in-frame clones only and misses some. The V and J calls and clone size come from that table; D and trimming were worked out from the DNA. The profile covers some 120,000 clones, with around 87% appearing a single time and approximately 3.3% taken by the ten largest. The sequence was obtained from a woman aged 60 to 75 with acute or convalescent COVID-19. The chain carries TRBV6-5 and TRBJ1-5, with D perhaps matching TRBD1 (6 bases). The sequenced sample consisted of peripheral blood. CDR3 loop: CASSYGGANNQPQHF. CDR3 nucleotide sequence: TGTGCCAGCAGTTACGGGGGGGCCAACAATCAGCCCCAGCATTTT.